A single sample is the source of the 25 T cell receptor beta chains below, sequenced in a study of a mutant IDH1 vaccine in newly diagnosed glioma. No cognate antigen is known for these TCRs. The sample's time point: week 47, end of study. Each vaccine dose was 300 ug of mutant IDH1 20-mer peptide, with topical imiquimod. Produced via immunoSEQ multiplex PCR; TCRdb's table is partial and in-frame only. The sample has fewer than 95,000 clones, 75% to 85% seen once. The material sequenced was PBMCs, taken from a glioma patient whose treatment included an IDH1 peptide vaccine. The receptors were sampled from a man in his forties with glioma.

The chain is built from TRBV6-1 and TRBJ1-5, with a possible D match to TRBD1 (5 bases). Germline V gene data show CDR1 as MNHNS and CDR2 as SASEGT. The CDR3 is 15 residues long. V was cut by 3 bases and J by 8 bases, with 17 bases left in between. The CDR3 spells CASSDSPGVGEPQHF. The CDR3 DNA follows: TGTGCCAGCAGTGATTCTCCGGGGGTCGGGGAGCCCCAGCATTTT.

This clone was detected once. The chain has TRBV25-1 and TRBJ2-7; possible D gene TRBD2, 5 bases. The V end was cut by 9 bases, the J end by 2 bases, with 17 bases between. Germline CDR1 reads MGHDK; CDR2 reads SYGVNS. The CDR3 is made up of 14 amino acids. Written as DNA, the CDR3 is TGTGCCAGTCTCCCTCCGGGGAACCCCTACGAGCAGTACTTC. Translating gives CASLPPGNPYEQYF.

In nucleotides, the CDR3 is TGTGCCAGCACAGGCAGATGGGCCTACGAGCAGTACTTC. Translating it yields CASTGRWAYEQYF. The V call is TRBV2, the J call TRBJ2-7; D remains ambiguous. The CDR3 totals 13 residues. V lost 7 bases, J lost 2 bases, and 12 bases lay in between. Germline V gene sequence: CDR1 SNHLY, CDR2 FYNNEI.

This clone was counted between two and nine times. The V gene is TRBV6-5, the J gene TRBJ1-2, with D possibly matching TRBD1 (5 bases). V dropped 6 bases and J dropped 4 bases, with 12 bases sitting between them. CDR1 is MNHEY and CDR2 is SVGAGI in the germline V gene. The CDR3 extends over 13 amino acids. The CDR3 here is CASRLGAAYGYTF. CDR3 sequence (DNA): TGTGCCAGCAGACTAGGGGCCGCCTATGGCTACACCTTC.

This chain connects TRBV14 to TRBJ2-1; TRBD2 agrees at 13 bases. Germline V gene data show CDR1 as SGHDN and CDR2 as FVKESK. The J segment lost 3 bases and the V segment lost 5 bases, leaving 7 bases of the junction unmatched. This CDR3 has 17 residues. DNA for the CDR3: TGTGCCAGCAGCGCGACGACTAGCGGGAGGTTCTACAATGAGCAGTTCTTC. The encoded protein is CASSATTSGRFYNEQFF.

This rearrangement joins TRBV7-9 to TRBJ1-3; TRBD1 aligns across 7 bases. From germline, CDR1 is SEHNR and CDR2 FQNEAQ (reference sequence). The CDR3 extends over 18 amino acids. With 1 base clipped from V and 1 base from J, the junction kept 10 bases outside the gene matches. CDR3 bases: TGTGCCAGCAGCTTAGGAGGACAGGCCGAGAATTCTGGAAACACCATATATTTT. This translates into CASSLGGQAENSGNTIYF.

The V gene is TRBV5-5, the J gene TRBJ1-1; D remains unclear. V was cut by 0 bases and J by 1 base, with 7 bases left in between. This CDR3 region has 14 residues. Germline values: CDR1 SGHKS, CDR2 YYEKEE (reference sequence). The CDR3 region has the DNA TGTGCCAGCAGCTTGGTTCCAGCGAACACTGAAGCTTTCTTT. It codes for CASSLVPANTEAFF. The full variable domain, its missing parts supplied by reference TRBV5-5 and TRBJ1-1, is DAGVTQSPTHLIKTRGQQVTLRCSPISGHKSVSWYQQVLGQGPQFIFQYYEKEERGRGNFPDRFSARQFPNYSSELNVNALLLGDSALYLCASSLVPANTEAFFGQGTRLTVV.

V usage is TRBV19 and J usage is TRBJ1-2; D unclear. Germline values: CDR1 LNHDA, CDR2 SQIVND (reference sequence). Trimming pared 3 bases from V and 7 bases from J, leaving 9 bases between. The length of the CDR3 is 12 residues. Written as DNA, the CDR3 is TGTGCCAGTAGTATCTCAGAAGTTGGCTACACCTTC. The encoded protein is CASSISEVGYTF.

This clone was recorded a few times. The V call is TRBV7-9, the J call TRBJ1-4; D is unresolved. Germline loops: CDR1 SEHNR, CDR2 FQNEAQ (reference sequence). Trimming stripped 3 bases from V and 0 bases from J, with 8 bases between. CDR3 length: 15 residues. The CDR3 bases are TGTGCCAGCAGCTTGAAAGCCGCAACTAATGAAAAACTGTTTTTT. Protein sequence: CASSLKAATNEKLFF.

The chain links TRBV5-5 to TRBJ2-3; D is undetermined. CDR1 SGHKS and CDR2 YYEKEE come from the germline V gene (reference sequence). The CDR3 is made up of 14 amino acids. V lost 4 bases and J lost 4, with 13 bases in between. CDR3 sequence: CASSTSAAPDTQYF. In DNA form, the CDR3 reads TGTGCCAGCAGCACAAGCGCTGCGCCAGATACGCAGTATTTT.

The V and J genes are TRBV5-4 and TRBJ2-7, with 11 bases aligning to TRBD2. The CDR3 covers 13 residues. V was clipped by 7 bases and J by 3 bases; unmatched bases: 3. Germline V CDR1 and CDR2: SGHNT, YYREEE (reference sequence). The CDR3 reads CASSGTSGYEQYF. In DNA, the CDR3 is TGTGCCAGCTCCGGGACTAGCGGCTACGAGCAGTACTTC.

The rearrangement uses TRBV5-1 and TRBJ1-4; no clear D gene. V lost 0 bases to trimming and J lost 8 bases, with 23 bases between them. Per germline, CDR1 SGHRS and CDR2 YFSETQ. The CDR3 loop spans 18 amino acids. The CDR3 region has the DNA TGCGCCAGCAGCTTGGGAAAGTCGGCTTTAATTACAGTAGAAAAACTGTTTTTT. Protein product: CASSLGKSALITVEKLFF.

This clone was recorded once. This chain joins TRBV27 and TRBJ2-1, with 10 bases fitting TRBD2. CDR1 is MNHEY and CDR2 is SMNVEV in the germline V gene (reference sequence). J gave up 7 bases and V 5 bases, and 8 bases lay outside the gene matches. This CDR3 spans 15 amino acids. The DNA of the CDR3 is TGTGCCAGCAGTAAAAAGCGGGAGGGCCTAAATGAGCAGTTCTTC. Residues: CASSKKREGLNEQFF.

The chain uses TRBV5-1 and TRBJ2-3, with 10 bases that match TRBD2. V gave up 0 bases and J gave up 4 bases; unmatched junction bases: 5. Germline V gene lookup returns CDR1 SGHRS and CDR2 YFSETQ. The CDR3 is made up of 16 amino acids. DNA for the CDR3: TGCGCCAGCAGCTTGGAACCTAGCGGGGGTGCAGATACGCAGTATTTT. This encodes CASSLEPSGGADTQYF.

This chain links TRBV4-1 with TRBJ2-1; D remains ambiguous. The germline CDR1 and CDR2 sequences are MGHRA and YSYEKL. V was shortened by 1 base and J by 0 bases, with 4 bases between the two germline ends. CDR3 length equals 14 residues. CDR3 bases: TGCGCCAGCAGCCAAGGGAGCTCCTACAATGAGCAGTTCTTC. Protein product: CASSQGSSYNEQFF.

The CDR3 region is CASSRNSGITEAFF. CDR3 bases: TGTGCCAGCAGTCGAAACTCGGGAATCACTGAAGCTTTCTTT. The J gene is TRBJ1-1, the V gene TRBV6-5; D is unresolved. From germline, CDR1 is MNHEY and CDR2 SVGAGI. Trimming pared 5 bases from V and 4 bases from J, leaving 14 bases between. There are 14 residues in the CDR3.

The chain joins TRBV7-9 to TRBJ2-7, with D possibly TRBD2 on 5 matching bases. Germline-derived CDR1 and CDR2 are SEHNR and FQNEAQ (reference sequence). The V end was cut by 6 bases, the J end by 0 bases, with 9 bases between. This CDR3 contains 13 residues. Here the CDR3 DNA reads TGTGCCAGCAGTCCGGACTCCTCCTACGAGCAGTACTTC. Translation gives CASSPDSSYEQYF.

J is TRBJ2-7 and V is TRBV6-6; D is perhaps TRBD2 (7 bases). V gave up 11 bases and J gave up 2 bases, with 19 bases separating them. The CDR3 is 14 residues long. Germline CDR1 is MNHNY and CDR2 is SVGAGI (reference sequence). CDR3 DNA: TGTGCCTCCCAATGGGAGGGACATGCCTACGAGCAGTACTTC. Protein product: CASQWEGHAYEQYF.

For this clone: A read error may be the cause here, since a much bigger clone is one base away. This chain uses TRBV4-2 with TRBJ2-5; possibly TRBD2 for D (7 bases). The germline gives CDR1 LGHNA, CDR2 YNFKEQ. CDR3 length: 16 residues. Trimming removed 0 bases at V and 11 bases at J, with 22 bases between. In DNA form, the CDR3 reads TGTGCCAGCAGCCAAGATGGGGTGGGAAGGGGGAGGGAGCAGTACTTC. Residues: CASSQDGVGRGREQYF.

This rearrangement joins TRBV6-6 to TRBJ2-3, with D unclear. V shed 4 bases and J shed 0 bases, with 8 bases lying between them. CDR3 length equals 14 residues. Germline V CDR1 and CDR2: MNHNY, SVGAGI (reference sequence). CDR3 bases: TGTGCCAGCAGTTTCCGAGACAGCACAGATACGCAGTATTTT. Translating it yields CASSFRDSTDTQYF.

The chain links TRBV2 to TRBJ1-1; D possibly corresponds to TRBD1 (6 bases). This CDR3 has 14 amino acids. Germline V gene data show CDR1 as SNHLY and CDR2 as FYNNEI. The V end lost 3 bases, the J end lost 2 bases, and 10 bases lay between the germline ends. CDR3 loop: CASSDGGGNTEAFF. The CDR3 coding sequence is TGTGCCAGCAGTGATGGCGGGGGCAACACTGAAGCTTTCTTT.

The chain uses TRBV5-6 and TRBJ2-6, with D perhaps TRBD2 (5 bases). The CDR3 runs to 14 residues. V lost 3 bases and J 4 bases, leaving 8 bases between the germline ends. Germline CDR1 is SGHDT and CDR2 is YYEEEE. CDR3 bases: TGTGCCAGCAGCTCGCGAGGGGGGGCCAACGTCCTGACTTTC. As protein: CASSSRGGANVLTF.

Judged by abundance, this clone is medium-sized. V gene TRBV6-4 combines with J gene TRBJ2-2, with unresolved D. V shed 0 bases and J shed 8 bases, with 7 bases lying between them. The germline V gene has CDR1 MRHNA and CDR2 SNTAGT. The CDR3 runs to 13 residues. CDR3 amino acids: CASSDSTQGELFF. CDR3 bases: TGTGCCAGCAGTGACTCAACCCAGGGGGAGCTGTTTTTT.

This chain uses TRBV14 with TRBJ2-5, with unresolved D. Germline assignment: CDR1 SGHDN and CDR2 FVKESK. The CDR3 is 14 amino acids. V shed 0 bases and J shed 7 bases, with 12 bases lying between them. CDR3 bases: TGTGCCAGCAGCCAAGATCTAGGGCTTGGGACCCAGTACTTC. This translates into CASSQDLGLGTQYF.

The V call is TRBV15, the J call TRBJ1-2; 11 nucleotides align to TRBD1. The CDR3 runs to 14 residues. Per the germline V gene, CDR1 is LNHNV and CDR2 is YYDKDF (reference sequence). V shed 1 base, J shed 7 bases, and the junction held 2 bases outside the gene matches. The DNA for the CDR3 is TGTGCCACCAGCAGAGGGACAGGGGGCAGTGGCTACACCTTC. Encoded protein: CATSRGTGGSGYTF.